This T cell receptor (beta chain) was profiled in a study of T cells in Graves' hyperthyroidism and ophthalmopathy. Findings of the study overall: Patients with ophthalmopathy were separated from those with stable hyperthyroidism by a 13 V-J model. The model predicted ophthalmopathy a median approximately seven months before onset.

RNA transcripts yielded amplified TCR beta CDR3 regions. A set of HTBI primers served as the primers for a first-round RT-PCR of the TCR CDR3. TCRdb reprocessed the multiplex PCR reads with MiXCR, giving one entry per CDR3 protein. The sample lists hundreds of thousands of distinct CDR3 sequences, roughly 15% occurring once. This clonotype was counted only a few times. The antigen remains undetermined. This CDR3 region has 13 residues. Looked up from germline, CDR1 is SQVTM and CDR2 is ANQGSEA. Trimming took off 5 bases at V and 4 bases at J, with 12 bases between the two ends. The specimen sequenced was blood. This TCR was recovered from a woman between 18 and 30 years old with Graves' hyperthyroidism. V and J are TRBV29-1 and TRBJ1-5; D ambiguous. The CDR3 loop reads CSVSQSLNQPQHF. The DNA for the CDR3 is TGCAGCGTTTCCCAAAGTCTAAATCAGCCCCAGCATTTT.